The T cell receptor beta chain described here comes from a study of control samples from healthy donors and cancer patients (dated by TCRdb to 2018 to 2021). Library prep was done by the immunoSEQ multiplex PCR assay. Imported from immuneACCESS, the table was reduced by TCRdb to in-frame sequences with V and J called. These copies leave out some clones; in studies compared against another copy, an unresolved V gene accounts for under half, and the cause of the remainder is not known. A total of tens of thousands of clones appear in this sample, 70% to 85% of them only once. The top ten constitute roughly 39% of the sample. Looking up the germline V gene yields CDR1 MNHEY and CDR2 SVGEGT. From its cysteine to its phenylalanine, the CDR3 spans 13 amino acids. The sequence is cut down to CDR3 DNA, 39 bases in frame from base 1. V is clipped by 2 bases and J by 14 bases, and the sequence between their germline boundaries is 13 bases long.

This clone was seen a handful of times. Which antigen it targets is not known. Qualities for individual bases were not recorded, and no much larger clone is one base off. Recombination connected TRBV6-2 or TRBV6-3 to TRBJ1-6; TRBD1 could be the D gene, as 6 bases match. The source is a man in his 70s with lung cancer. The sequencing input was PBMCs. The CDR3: CASSYATRGTLHF. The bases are TGTGCCAGCAGTTACGCAACGAGGGGGACCCTCCACTTT.